The 26 T cell receptor beta chains given below trace back to one sample, sequenced in a study. TCRdb called the 5' RACE reads again in MiXCR, with one record for every CDR3 protein. The sample lists fewer than 65,000 distinct CDR3 sequences, roughly 20% seen once, with roughly 3.2% in the top ten. Treg sorting used a CD4+CD25+CD127-/low gate. Sequenced material: tumor-infiltrating Tregs sorted from the breast tumor. The receptors were sampled from a female donor with breast cancer.

This clonotype was detected many times. The chain combines TRBV5-1 with TRBJ1-4; D is unclear. The V end lost 2 bases, the J end lost 7 bases, and 12 bases lay between the germline ends. CDR1 is SGHRS, CDR2 YFSETQ, per germline. The CDR3 loop spans 14 amino acids. The CDR3 bases are TGCGCCAGCAGCTTAGGGTCGTCGAGTGAAAAACTGTTTTTT. This encodes CASSLGSSSEKLFF.

This clonotype was seen repeatedly, ten times or more. The chain couples TRBV6-6 to TRBJ2-7; 8 bases are a match to TRBD1. V shed 5 bases, J shed 2 bases, and the junction held 8 bases outside the gene matches. The length of the CDR3 is 15 residues. Germline assignment: CDR1 MNHNY and CDR2 SVGAGI (reference sequence). Written as DNA, the CDR3 is TGTGCCAGCAGTAGGGCACCGGGACAGGCCTACGAGCAGTACTTC. It specifies CASSRAPGQAYEQYF.

The table lists this clonotype with a few counts. The V and J genes are TRBV5-1 and TRBJ1-5; D is perhaps TRBD1 (5 bases). The V end lost 4 bases, the J end lost 7 bases, and 15 bases lay between the germline ends. The germline V gene has CDR1 SGHRS and CDR2 YFSETQ. CDR3 length: 14 amino acids. CDR3 loop: CASSPSGGEQPQHF. In DNA form, the CDR3 reads TGCGCCAGCAGCCCCTCTGGGGGGGAACAGCCCCAGCATTTT.

This clonotype was recorded many times. V usage is TRBV5-1 and J usage is TRBJ1-1; D call uncertain. Germline values: CDR1 SGHRS, CDR2 YFSETQ. The CDR3 spans 17 residues. Between the trimmed V and J ends, which lost 0 bases and 0 bases, there was a span of 15 bases. CDR3 DNA sequence: TGCGCCAGCAGCTTGGGAGCAGGACGGGGAATGAACACTGAAGCTTTCTTT. The encoded protein is CASSLGAGRGMNTEAFF.

V is TRBV6-2 or TRBV6-3 and J is TRBJ1-5, with TRBD1 as a possible D gene (6 bases). Germline V lookup: CDR1 MNHEY, CDR2 SVGEGT. This CDR3 has 16 residues. V lost 5 bases to trimming and J lost 4 bases, with 18 bases between them. CDR3 region: CASSDGRLGGNQPQHF. As DNA, the CDR3 is TGTGCCAGCAGTGACGGGAGACTAGGGGGAAATCAGCCCCAGCATTTT.

This clonotype was detected only a few times. This chain links TRBV28 with TRBJ1-2; D gene ambiguous. V was cut by 7 bases and J by 1 base, with 13 bases left in between. This CDR3 has 14 amino acids. The germline V gene has CDR1 MDHEN and CDR2 SYDVKM. The CDR3 bases are TGTGCCAGCACCCTACGTGGTCGTAACTATGGCTACACCTTC. As protein: CASTLRGRNYGYTF.

This clonotype was counted between two and nine times. The rearrangement uses TRBV4-1 and TRBJ1-1; weak D call: TRBD1 (6 bases). This CDR3 has 14 residues. Germline CDR1 is MGHRA and CDR2 is YSYEKL. The V gene lost 3 bases and the J gene lost 0 bases, with 8 bases spanning the gap. CDR3 sequence (DNA): TGCGCCAGCAGCCAGACAGGTTTGAACACTGAAGCTTTCTTT. It is translated as CASSQTGLNTEAFF.

The J gene is TRBJ1-1, the V gene TRBV29-1; weak D call: TRBD1 (5 bases). CDR3 length: 12 residues. CDR1 is SQVTM and CDR2 is ANQGSEA in the germline V gene. The V and J ends lost 7 bases and 4 bases respectively, with 13 bases between them. The DNA of the CDR3 is TGCAGCGCTGGACGGGGGGGCACTGAAGCTTTCTTT. This translates into CSAGRGGTEAFF.

This clonotype was seen repeatedly, ten times or more. This chain links TRBV6-5 with TRBJ1-5, with D hard to call. The CDR3 is made up of 13 amino acids. CDR1 and CDR2 (germline): MNHEY, SVGAGI. Trimming took 5 bases from V and 4 from J, leaving 9 bases between them. CDR3 sequence: CASSLRINQPQHF. The CDR3 DNA is TGTGCCAGCAGTCTCAGGATTAATCAGCCCCAGCATTTT.

The rearrangement uses TRBV3-1 and TRBJ1-3, with D perhaps TRBD1 (6 bases). The germline V and J ends were trimmed by 4 bases and 3 bases, with 10 bases remaining between them. The germline CDR1 and CDR2 sequences are LGHDT and YNNKEL (reference sequence). CDR3 length: 14 amino acids. The CDR3 DNA reads TGTGCCAGCAGCCGAACAGGGTATGGAAACACCATATATTTT. This encodes CASSRTGYGNTIYF.

J is TRBJ2-7 and V is TRBV19; TRBD2 might be the D (6 bases). CDR3 length: 14 residues. V was pared by 1 base and J by 8 bases, with 15 bases between. Germline V gene sequence: CDR1 LNHDA, CDR2 SQIVND (reference sequence). CDR3 DNA: TGTGCCAGTAGTATAGTAGGGAGGACCATCAAGCAGTACTTC. It specifies CASSIVGRTIKQYF.

The J gene is TRBJ2-1, the V gene TRBV5-1, with 8 bases fitting TRBD2. The V gene's germline CDR1 is SGHRS and CDR2 YFSETQ. The trim removed 4 bases at V and 3 bases at J, leaving 6 bases unmatched. This CDR3 region has 15 residues. CDR3 amino acids: CASSLDSGNYNEQFF. The CDR3 bases are TGCGCCAGCAGCCTAGATAGCGGGAACTACAATGAGCAGTTCTTC.

This clonotype has a handful of counts. The V gene is TRBV11-2, the J gene TRBJ2-2; 9 bases align to TRBD2. The germline gives CDR1 SGHAT, CDR2 FQNNGV. This CDR3 has 20 residues. V lost 5 bases and J lost 2; bases outside the gene matches: 18. CDR3: CASSLMTGWTSVRNTGELFF. CDR3 bases: TGTGCCAGCAGCCTCATGACAGGGTGGACTAGCGTACGTAACACCGGGGAGCTGTTTTTT.

Remarks on this clonotype: The conserved phenylalanine or tryptophan is not found at the CDR3 terminus, so this likely reflects a read error. The V gene is TRBV13, the J gene TRBJ1-3; no firm D call. The germline V and J ends were trimmed by 7 bases and 0 bases, with 10 bases remaining between them. In germline, CDR1 is PRHDT, CDR2 FYEKMQ (reference sequence). This CDR3 is 14 amino acids long. The CDR3 loop reads CASKDAYSGNTIYL. The CDR3 DNA sequence: TGTGCCAGCAAGGACGCTTACTCTGGAAACACCATATATCTT.

V and J are TRBV7-9 and TRBJ2-2; TRBD1 matches at 11 bases. The germline V gene encodes CDR1 SEHNR and CDR2 FQNEAQ (reference sequence). The CDR3 runs to 15 residues. The V gene end was trimmed by 6 bases and the J gene end by 6 bases; junction bases not matched to a gene: 6. The CDR3 is CASSTDRGLAGELFF. The CDR3, as DNA: TGTGCCAGCAGTACGGACAGGGGGCTCGCCGGGGAGCTGTTTTTT.

This clonotype occurred many times. This chain joins TRBV5-1 and TRBJ2-3; D unclear. V lost 1 base and J lost 3, with 6 bases in between. Germline V CDR1 and CDR2: SGHRS, YFSETQ. CDR3 size: 13 residues. The CDR3, as DNA: TGCGCCAGCAGCTTGCGAAGTACAGATACGCAGTATTTT. Translation gives CASSLRSTDTQYF. The whole variable domain, remainder taken from reference TRBV5-1 and TRBJ2-3, is KAGVTQTPRYLIKTRGQQVTLSCSPISGHRSVSWYQQTPGQGLQFLFEYFSETQRNKGNFPGRFSGRQFSNSRSEMNVSTLELGDSALYLCASSLRSTDTQYFGPGTRLTVL.

This chain uses TRBV2 with TRBJ2-1; the match to TRBD1 covers 11 bases. With 6 bases clipped from V and 4 bases from J, the junction kept 2 bases outside the gene matches. CDR1 SNHLY and CDR2 FYNNEI come from the germline V gene. The CDR3 totals 14 residues. This chain's CDR3 is CASSRDRGYNEQFF. The CDR3 bases are TGTGCCAGCAGCCGGGACAGGGGGTACAATGAGCAGTTCTTC.

The chain is built from TRBV12-3 or TRBV12-4 and TRBJ2-7; 8 nucleotides align to TRBD2. The CDR3 spans 16 residues. V was clipped by 5 bases and J by 9 bases; unmatched bases: 18. CDR3 loop: CASSISRTSSGGGQYF. In nucleotides, the CDR3 is TGTGCCAGCAGTATATCGCGGACTAGCAGTGGTGGTGGGCAGTACTTC.

This clonotype was seen only a few times. This chain joins TRBV29-1 and TRBJ2-1, with 12 bases aligning to TRBD2. V lost 5 bases to trimming and J lost 4 bases; unmatched junction nucleotides: 3. The germline V gene has CDR1 SQVTM and CDR2 ANQGSEA. This CDR3 has 14 residues. The CDR3, as DNA: TGCAGCGTTCAGGGACTAGCGGGTTACAATGAGCAGTTCTTC. Its protein product is CSVQGLAGYNEQFF.

The V gene is TRBV15, the J gene TRBJ2-3, with 8 bases fitting TRBD1. Trimming took 1 base from V and 5 from J; bases not matched to a gene: 5. Germline V gene data show CDR1 as LNHNV and CDR2 as YYDKDF (reference sequence). The CDR3 has 15 residues. CDR3 amino acids: CATSRGQGLGDTQYF. Here the CDR3 DNA reads TGTGCCACCAGCAGAGGACAGGGGCTGGGAGATACGCAGTATTTT.

V usage is TRBV7-2 and J usage is TRBJ1-2; a possible D gene is TRBD1 (6 bases). V dropped 3 bases and J dropped 8 bases, with 19 bases sitting between them. CDR1 SGHTA and CDR2 FQGNSA come from the germline V gene. The CDR3 has 15 residues. The CDR3 spells CASSFVVGQGQGYTF. The CDR3 region has the DNA TGTGCCAGCAGCTTCGTAGTGGGGCAGGGGCAAGGCTACACCTTC.

This clonotype was picked up a small number of times. The chain joins TRBV7-8 to TRBJ1-2; the match to TRBD1 covers 8 bases. This CDR3 is built from 14 residues. The germline V gene encodes CDR1 SGHVS and CDR2 FQNEAQ. J gave up 4 bases and V 5 bases, and 6 bases lay outside the gene matches. CDR3 sequence reads: CASSLDRGGYGYTF. The DNA for the CDR3 is TGTGCCAGCAGCCTAGACAGGGGTGGCTATGGCTACACCTTC.

The gene calls are TRBV5-5 and TRBJ2-5, with D uncertain. CDR3 size: 14 residues. Trimming cost V 4 bases and J 2 bases, with 12 bases left between them. CDR1 is SGHKS and CDR2 is YYEKEE in the germline V gene (reference sequence). Here the CDR3 reads CASSLMTGQETQYF. The CDR3 DNA reads TGTGCCAGCAGCCTGATGACTGGTCAAGAGACCCAGTACTTC.

Only a few counts were recorded for this clonotype. This sequence joins TRBV7-9 and TRBJ2-2; D call uncertain. This CDR3 is 14 amino acids long. Germline V gives CDR1 SEHNR, CDR2 FQNEAQ (reference sequence). The V end lost 7 bases, the J end lost 2 bases, and 11 bases lay between the germline ends. The CDR3: CASTFLQNTGELFF. CDR3 coding DNA: TGTGCCAGCACCTTCCTCCAAAACACCGGGGAGCTGTTTTTT.

In regard to this clonotype: Given a much more abundant clone one base away, this may be a read error. The V call is TRBV7-9, the J call TRBJ2-3; no definite D call. The CDR3 consists of 14 residues. Germline lookup yields CDR1 SEHNR and CDR2 FQNEAQ (reference sequence). The V gene lost 2 bases and the J gene lost 3 bases, with 9 bases spanning the gap. CDR3 nucleotides: TGTGCCAGCAGCTTATCGCAGTCTACAGATACGCAGTATTTT. Amino acid sequence: CASSLSQSTDTQYF.

The J gene is TRBJ2-4, the V gene TRBV28; 10 nucleotides agree with TRBD1. From germline, CDR1 is MDHEN and CDR2 SYDVKM. The V and J ends lost 6 bases and 8 bases, in that order; junction bases with no gene match: 10. CDR3 length: 15 amino acids. Written as DNA, the CDR3 is TGTGCCAGCAGCTTAGGGGACAGGGGAGAAGACATTCAGTACTTC. This gives the protein CASSLGDRGEDIQYF.